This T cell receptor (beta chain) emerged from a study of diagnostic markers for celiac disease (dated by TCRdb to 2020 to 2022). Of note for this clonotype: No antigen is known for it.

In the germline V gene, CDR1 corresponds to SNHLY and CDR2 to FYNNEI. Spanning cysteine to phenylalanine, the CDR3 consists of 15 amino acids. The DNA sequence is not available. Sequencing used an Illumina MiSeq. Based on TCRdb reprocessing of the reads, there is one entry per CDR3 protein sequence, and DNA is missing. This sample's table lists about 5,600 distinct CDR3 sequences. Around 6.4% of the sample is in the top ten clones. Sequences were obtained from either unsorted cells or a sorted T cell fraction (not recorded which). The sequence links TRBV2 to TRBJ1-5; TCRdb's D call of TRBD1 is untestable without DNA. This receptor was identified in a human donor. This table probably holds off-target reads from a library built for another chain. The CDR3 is CASSKDRGGPQPQHF.